The clone carrying this TCR beta chain was picked up a small number of times. These data are taken from a study of technical replicates of blood from a handful of donors. The method was immunoSEQ multiplex PCR; TCRdb's version includes in-frame clones alone and lacks a portion of them. Of 40,000 to 60,000 clones in the sample, about 82% were seen once. Material for sequencing was PBMCs. The receptor was derived from a human donor in good health. Some clones in this sample may be carry-over from other donors' samples.

The DNA for the CDR3 is TGTGCCAGCAGAGGGGACAATTATAACTATGGCTACACCTTC. It encodes CASRGDNYNYGYTF. The chain joins TRBV7-2 to TRBJ1-2, with D maybe TRBD1 (6 bases). The germline V and J ends were trimmed by 6 bases and 1 base, with 12 bases remaining between them. The CDR3 runs 14 residues. CDR1 and CDR2 (germline): SGHTA, FQGNSA.